The 20 T cell receptor beta chains below were found in one sample sequenced in a study of blood T cell repertoires in COVID-19. Sequenced by immunoSEQ multiplex PCR; TCRdb stores in-frame clones only, minus some. The sample carries 40,000 to 50,000 clones, around four fifths recorded once. Sequenced material: peripheral blood. The receptors come from a middle-aged man with active COVID-19.

The rearrangement links TRBV3-1 (or the pseudogene TRBV3-2) to TRBJ1-2, with TRBD1 identical over 10 bases. This CDR3 region has 14 residues. V shed 4 bases, J shed 7 bases, and the junction held 6 bases outside the gene matches. The V gene's germline CDR1 is LGHDT and CDR2 YNNKEL (reference sequence). The CDR3 nucleotides are TGTGCCAGCAGCCCGGGGACAGGGGTGGGTGGCTACACCTTC. It translates to CASSPGTGVGGYTF.

V gene TRBV6-2 or TRBV6-3 combines with J gene TRBJ2-7; 7 bases fit TRBD2. The CDR3 sequence is 14 residues long. With 5 bases clipped from V and 2 bases from J, the junction kept 6 bases outside the gene matches. Germline V gives CDR1 MNHEY, CDR2 SVGEGT. Here the CDR3 DNA reads TGTGCCAGCAGTCCCGTGGGGGGGACCTACGAGCAGTACTTC. It is translated as CASSPVGGTYEQYF.

The CDR3 bases are TGTGCCAGCAGTTCCCCGGGACTAATGAACACTGAAGCTTTCTTT. This encodes CASSSPGLMNTEAFF. This chain uses TRBV27 with TRBJ1-1; possibly TRBD1 for D (5 bases). The V gene lost 4 bases and the J gene lost 0 bases, with 12 bases spanning the gap. Germline CDR1 and CDR2: MNHEY and SMNVEV (reference sequence). The CDR3 runs to 15 residues.

V usage is TRBV28 and J usage is TRBJ2-2; perhaps TRBD1 as D (6 bases). The V end lost 3 bases, the J end lost 6 bases, and 14 bases lay between the germline ends. Germline V gives CDR1 MDHEN, CDR2 SYDVKM. The CDR3 length is 15 residues. The CDR3 region is CASSFLTGIAGELFF. The CDR3 nucleotides are TGTGCCAGCAGTTTTCTAACAGGGATTGCCGGGGAGCTGTTTTTT.

The rearrangement uses TRBV5-1 and TRBJ2-5, with TRBD2 identical over 7 bases. The CDR3 covers 16 residues. Unmatched junction bases numbered 13, after V lost 4 bases and J lost 4 bases. Germline loops: CDR1 SGHRS, CDR2 YFSETQ. CDR3 bases: TGCGCCAGCAGCCCTAGCGGAACCCCCCTGGGAGAGACCCAGTACTTC. This gives the protein CASSPSGTPLGETQYF.

This chain links TRBV29-1 with TRBJ2-4; tentatively, D is TRBD2 (5 bases). V lost 3 bases to trimming and J lost 8 bases, with 11 bases between them. Per germline, CDR1 SQVTM and CDR2 ANQGSEA. CDR3 length equals 12 residues. For the CDR3, the DNA is TGCAGCGTTGATAGCGCTTCTGACATTCAGTACTTC. Amino acid sequence: CSVDSASDIQYF.

This clone was found a few times. The chain couples TRBV11-1 to TRBJ2-1, with 14 bases that match TRBD2. V lost 4 bases to trimming and J lost 8 bases; unmatched junction nucleotides: 4. This CDR3 contains 15 residues. Germline V CDR1 and CDR2: SGHAT, FQDESV (reference sequence). This CDR3 is CASSSGLAGADEQFF. The DNA for the CDR3 is TGTGCCAGCAGCTCGGGACTAGCGGGAGCCGATGAGCAGTTCTTC.

This rearrangement joins TRBV5-1 to TRBJ1-2, with no clear D. Germline-derived CDR1 and CDR2 are SGHRS and YFSETQ. The CDR3 extends over 12 amino acids. V dropped 2 bases and J dropped 5 bases, with 7 bases sitting between them. The CDR3 sequence: CASSFSGYGYTF. In DNA, the CDR3 is TGCGCCAGCAGCTTTTCGGGGTATGGCTACACCTTC.

The V gene is TRBV18, the J gene TRBJ2-2, with D uncertain. The CDR3 length is 16 residues. Germline CDR1 reads KGHSH; CDR2 reads LQKENI. Trimming cost V 0 bases and J 2 bases, with 10 bases left between them. CDR3 in DNA: TGTGCCAGCTCACCACCGACGGGTATAAACACCGGGGAGCTGTTTTTT. Encoded protein: CASSPPTGINTGELFF.

The V call is TRBV6-6, the J call TRBJ1-1; 8 nucleotides line up with TRBD1. Germline lookup yields CDR1 MNHNY and CDR2 SVGAGI (reference sequence). V gave up 0 bases and J gave up 4 bases; unmatched junction bases: 4. CDR3 length equals 15 residues. CDR3 amino acids: CASSYSLQGVTEAFF. The CDR3 nucleotides read TGTGCCAGCAGTTACTCTTTACAGGGGGTCACTGAAGCTTTCTTT.

The chain couples TRBV2 to TRBJ2-3, with 7 bases fitting TRBD2. Unmatched junction bases numbered 7, after V lost 0 bases and J lost 7 bases. The CDR3 loop spans 15 amino acids. Germline-derived CDR1 and CDR2 are SNHLY and FYNNEI. The CDR3 region is CASSEALGGSNTQYF. CDR3 nucleotide sequence: TGTGCCAGCAGTGAAGCGCTCGGGGGGTCAAATACGCAGTATTTT.

The CDR3 coding sequence is TGTGCCAGCAGTTTCAGAGGACCTATAGCGGGTCTAACCTACGAGCAGTACTTC. Protein product: CASSFRGPIAGLTYEQYF. The V and J genes are TRBV28 and TRBJ2-7; TRBD2 agrees at 7 bases. Trimming at V came to 3 bases and at J to 2 bases, leaving 16 bases not matched to a gene. The CDR3 covers 18 residues. Germline V lookup: CDR1 MDHEN, CDR2 SYDVKM.

This chain links TRBV7-2 with TRBJ1-6; TRBD1 aligns across 7 bases. Germline CDR1 SGHTA, CDR2 FQGNSA. The trim removed 4 bases at V and 10 bases at J, leaving 4 bases unmatched. This CDR3 comprises 13 residues. CDR3 residues: CASSWDSNSPLHF. CDR3 nucleotide sequence: TGTGCCAGCAGCTGGGACAGTAACTCACCCCTCCACTTT.

The chain uses TRBV4-3 and TRBJ1-2; 9 bases are shared with TRBD1. V lost 5 bases and J lost 2; bases outside the gene matches: 3. The CDR3 totals 14 residues. Germline CDR1 and CDR2: LGHNA and YSLEER. The CDR3, as DNA: TGCGCCAGCAGCGGCGACAGGGGGAACTATGGCTACACCTTC. Translation: CASSGDRGNYGYTF.

V gene TRBV5-6 combines with J gene TRBJ2-2; possible D gene TRBD1, 6 bases. The CDR3 is 14 amino acids. Germline V gene lookup returns CDR1 SGHDT and CDR2 YYEEEE. The V end lost 4 bases, the J end lost 13 bases, and 20 bases lay between the germline ends. The CDR3 is CASSAGTLSGGLFF. In DNA, the CDR3 is TGTGCCAGCAGCGCCGGGACACTCTCTGGTGGGCTGTTTTTT.

The gene calls are TRBV5-1 and TRBJ2-7; D might be TRBD2 (5 bases). Germline V gene sequence: CDR1 SGHRS, CDR2 YFSETQ. Trimming took off 4 bases at V and 1 base at J, with 9 bases between the two ends. The CDR3 totals 13 residues. The CDR3 nucleotides read TGCGCCAGCAGCAACGGGGTTTCCTACGAGCAGTACTTC. This sequence encodes CASSNGVSYEQYF.

The J gene is TRBJ2-7, the V gene TRBV7-8, with 13 bases lining up with TRBD2. CDR1 SGHVS and CDR2 FQNEAQ come from the germline V gene. This CDR3 contains 16 residues. V was pared by 6 bases and J by 2 bases, with 7 bases of the junction left unmatched. The CDR3 loop is CASSREGTSGTYEQYF. As DNA, the CDR3 is TGTGCCAGCAGTCGCGAAGGGACTAGCGGGACCTACGAGCAGTACTTC.

This chain joins TRBV18 and TRBJ2-1, with 11 bases fitting TRBD2. V was pared by 3 bases and J by 2 bases, with 3 bases of the junction left unmatched. The length of the CDR3 is 16 residues. CDR1 KGHSH and CDR2 LQKENI come from the germline V gene. CDR3: CASSPSSGGTYNEQFF. The CDR3 DNA reads as TGTGCCAGCTCACCTTCTAGCGGGGGGACCTACAATGAGCAGTTCTTC.

This chain links TRBV4-1 with TRBJ2-2; D might be TRBD2 (6 bases). Per the germline V gene, CDR1 is MGHRA and CDR2 is YSYEKL. The CDR3 runs to 14 residues. Trimming stripped 7 bases from V and 1 base from J, with 10 bases between. CDR3 protein: CASTRGENTGELFF. CDR3 sequence (DNA): TGCGCCAGCACTCGCGGGGAGAACACCGGGGAGCTGTTTTTT.

V is TRBV5-4 and J is TRBJ2-1, with 7 bases that match TRBD2. CDR3 size: 14 residues. V lost 0 bases to trimming and J lost 6 bases; unmatched junction nucleotides: 3. Germline CDR1 is SGHNT and CDR2 is YYREEE (reference sequence). Written as DNA, the CDR3 is TGTGCCAGCAGCTTGGGCGGGAGCCCCAATGAGCAGTTCTTC. As protein: CASSLGGSPNEQFF.